This T cell receptor beta chain was captured by sequencing in a study of T-cell memory formation after mild COVID-19. TCRdb passed the 5' RACE reads through MiXCR, listing each CDR3 protein once. The profile shows over 70,000 distinct CDR3 sequences, more than 12% of them singletons. The CDR3 contains 12 residues. The germline V and J ends were trimmed by 7 bases and 7 bases, with 11 bases remaining between them. CDR1 is SGHTA, CDR2 FQGNSA, per germline. The clonotype was recovered from a man aged 18 to 29 who had mild COVID-19 (a few samples of this study predate the infection). Cell type and time point are not known. What was sequenced was PBMCs or a T cell subset sorted from them (not recorded which). The rearrangement links TRBV7-2 to TRBJ2-1; D is ambiguous. CDR3 sequence reads: CASNLSRNEQFF. CDR3 nucleotide sequence: TGTGCCAGCAACCTAAGCCGGAATGAGCAGTTCTTC.